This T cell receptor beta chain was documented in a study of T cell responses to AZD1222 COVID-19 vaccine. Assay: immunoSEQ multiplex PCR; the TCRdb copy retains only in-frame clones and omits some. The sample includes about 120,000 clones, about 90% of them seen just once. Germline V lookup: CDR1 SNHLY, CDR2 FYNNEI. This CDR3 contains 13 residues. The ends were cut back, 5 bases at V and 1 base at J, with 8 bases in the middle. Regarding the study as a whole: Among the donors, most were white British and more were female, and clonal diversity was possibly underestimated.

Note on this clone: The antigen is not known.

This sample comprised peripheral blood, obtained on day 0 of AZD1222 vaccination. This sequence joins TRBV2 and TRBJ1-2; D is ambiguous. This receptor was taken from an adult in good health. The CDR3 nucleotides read TGTGCCAGCAGTCCCGCGGATAACTATGGCTACACCTTC. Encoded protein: CASSPADNYGYTF.